Listed here are 20 T cell receptor beta chains from one sample, sequenced in a study of shared clonotypes between healthy human individuals. Assay: immunoSEQ multiplex PCR; the TCRdb copy retains only in-frame clones and omits some. Here the sample spans over a million clones, 70% to 80% being singletons. Sample: memory CD4+ T cells from PBMCs. The subset is: CD45RA-negative fraction. The receptors here all came from a young man in good health. Some clones in this sample may be carry-over from other donors' samples.

This clone was recorded only once. The V and J genes are TRBV30 and TRBJ2-7; TRBD2 is a possible D gene (5 bases). The CDR3 is 12 residues long. Trimming left V 3 bases short and J 2 bases short, with 8 bases between. Germline V CDR1 and CDR2: GTSNPN, SVGIG (reference sequence). The chain's CDR3 is CAWRLGAYEQYF. The CDR3 DNA is TGTGCCTGGAGGCTGGGAGCCTACGAGCAGTACTTC.

J is TRBJ2-7 and V is TRBV18; TRBD2 is a possible D gene (5 bases). The V and J ends lost 5 bases and 2 bases respectively, with 10 bases between them. Germline CDR1 and CDR2: KGHSH and LQKENI. This CDR3 is built from 13 residues. CDR3 bases: TGTGCCAGCTCATTATCACTAGCCTACGAGCAGTACTTC. Its protein is CASSLSLAYEQYF. Based on the CDR3 plus reference TRBV18 and TRBJ2-7, the full variable domain is NAGVMQNPRHLVRRRGQEARLRCSPMKGHSHVYWYRQLPEEGLKFMVYLQKENIIDESGMPKERFSAEFPKEGPSILRIQQVVRGDSAAYFCASSLSLAYEQYFGPGTRLTVT.

The genes are TRBV18 and TRBJ2-1, with TRBD2 matching over 11 bases. Germline CDR1 is KGHSH and CDR2 is LQKENI. Germline trimming cut 6 bases from V and 2 bases from J; bases unmatched to any gene: 6. The CDR3 totals 16 residues. CDR3 loop: CASSQGTSGTYNEQFF. The CDR3 nucleotides read TGTGCCAGCTCTCAGGGGACTAGCGGCACCTACAATGAGCAGTTCTTC.

This chain links TRBV4-3 with TRBJ1-5; D might be TRBD1 (5 bases). CDR3 size: 16 residues. The germline V gene encodes CDR1 LGHNA and CDR2 YSLEER. V was pared by 3 bases and J by 2 bases, with 14 bases between. CDR3 region: CASSQSTVGGNQPQHF. For the CDR3, the DNA is TGCGCCAGCAGCCAGTCTACGGTGGGGGGCAATCAGCCCCAGCATTTT.

This clone is a singleton in its sample. This chain joins TRBV2 and TRBJ2-2, with D unresolved. Germline V gives CDR1 SNHLY, CDR2 FYNNEI. The CDR3 contains 14 residues. V lost 3 bases, J lost 4 bases, and 9 bases lay in between. The DNA for the CDR3 is TGTGCCAGCAGTGACCCGGGCCGCACCGGGGAGCTGTTTTTT. Its translation: CASSDPGRTGELFF.

The rearrangement joins TRBV27 to TRBJ2-1; 9 bases are shared with TRBD2. V shed 4 bases, J shed 5 bases, and the junction held 9 bases outside the gene matches. The CDR3 has 16 residues. Germline V lookup: CDR1 MNHEY, CDR2 SMNVEV (reference sequence). CDR3 sequence: CASSSPRASGNNEQFF. For the CDR3, the DNA is TGTGCCAGCAGTTCTCCCCGGGCTAGCGGGAACAATGAGCAGTTCTTC.

In the case of this clone: Since a far larger clone is one base different, this is likely a read error. In this CDR3 the conserved last residue, phenylalanine or tryptophan, is missing, so a read error is likely. V gene TRBV5-4 combines with J gene TRBJ1-4; 9 nucleotides match TRBD1. Trimming at V came to 0 bases and at J to 11 bases, leaving 5 bases not matched to a gene. This CDR3 comprises 14 residues. Germline CDR1 is SGHNT and CDR2 is YYREEE (reference sequence). The CDR3 DNA sequence: TGTGCCAGCAGCTTGGGGGGACAGGGAGGGAAACTGTTTTCT. Its protein product is CASSLGGQGGKLFS.

This clone was detected ten times or more. The V and J genes are TRBV27 and TRBJ2-1, with D tentatively TRBD2 (6 bases). CDR3 size: 16 residues. CDR1 and CDR2 (germline): MNHEY, SMNVEV (reference sequence). Trimming stripped 4 bases from V and 0 bases from J, with 13 bases between. The DNA for the CDR3 is TGTGCCAGCAGTTCCCCGGGACTGCTCTCCTACAATGAGCAGTTCTTC. This sequence encodes CASSSPGLLSYNEQFF.

V and J are TRBV10-1 and TRBJ2-5, with D perhaps matching TRBD1 (6 bases). The CDR3 loop spans 12 amino acids. Trimming pared 5 bases from V and 3 bases from J, leaving 7 bases between. Per germline, CDR1 WNHNN and CDR2 SYGVQD (reference sequence). The CDR3 protein is CASSQGKETQYF. In DNA form, the CDR3 reads TGCGCCAGCAGTCAGGGGAAAGAGACCCAGTACTTC.

This chain links TRBV5-8 with TRBJ1-2; D gene unclear. The V end lost 4 bases, the J end lost 5 bases, and 3 bases lay between the germline ends. This CDR3 is built from 10 residues. Germline assignment: CDR1 SGHTS and CDR2 YDEGEE. CDR3 sequence: CASSGYGYTF. CDR3 nucleotide sequence: TGTGCCAGCAGCGGGTATGGCTACACCTTC.

As for this clone: Other DNA sequences in this sample translate to the same CDR3. This sequence joins TRBV28 and TRBJ2-7; tentative D call: TRBD2 (6 bases). CDR1 is MDHEN, CDR2 SYDVKM, per germline. The CDR3 contains 12 residues. Trimming pared 2 bases from V and 4 bases from J, leaving 6 bases between. The DNA of the CDR3 is TGTGCCAGCAGTTTAAGCGGGTACGAGCAGTACTTC. Protein product: CASSLSGYEQYF.

This clone was detected only a few times. The V and J genes are TRBV18 and TRBJ2-5; the D gene is possibly TRBD2 (6 bases). Germline lookup yields CDR1 KGHSH and CDR2 LQKENI. The CDR3 is 15 residues long. V was cut by 6 bases and J by 5 bases, with 19 bases left in between. CDR3 in amino acids: CASSARGGLRETQYF. The CDR3 nucleotides are TGTGCCAGCTCCGCGAGAGGAGGGTTAAGGGAGACCCAGTACTTC.

In its sample, this clone was seen a few times. The gene calls are TRBV9 and TRBJ1-1, with 9 bases that match TRBD1. This CDR3 contains 15 residues. Trimming removed 3 bases from V and 4 bases from J; junction bases left unmatched: 7. Germline CDR1 SGDLS, CDR2 YYNGEE. The CDR3 loop reads CASSAGTGLGTEAFF. Here the CDR3 DNA reads TGTGCCAGCAGCGCCGGGACAGGGTTGGGCACTGAAGCTTTCTTT.

The genes are TRBV6-5 and TRBJ2-7; tentatively, D is TRBD2 (6 bases). Trimming removed 0 bases from V and 5 bases from J, with 14 bases in between. Germline-derived CDR1 and CDR2 are MNHEY and SVGAGI. The CDR3 is 15 amino acids. CDR3 region: CASSYSSGSTHEQYF. In nucleotides, the CDR3 is TGTGCCAGCAGTTACTCCTCCGGGAGTACCCACGAGCAGTACTTC.

J is TRBJ1-2 and V is TRBV5-4; TRBD1 matches 9 bases. V shed 1 base and J 1 base; nucleotides not matched to a gene: 2. This CDR3 is 15 amino acids long. Germline V gene lookup returns CDR1 SGHNT and CDR2 YYREEE (reference sequence). CDR3 bases: TGTGCCAGCAGCTTGCAGGACAGGGGTAACTATGGCTACACCTTC. It yields the protein CASSLQDRGNYGYTF.

The V gene is TRBV6-5, the J gene TRBJ1-1, with 9 bases matching TRBD1. This CDR3 has 16 amino acids. Per the germline V gene, CDR1 is MNHEY and CDR2 is SVGAGI. V dropped 2 bases and J dropped 5; count of bases not matched to a gene: 9. CDR3 coding DNA: TGTGCCAGCAGTTACGTAGAACAGGGGGCTTGGACTGAAGCTTTCTTT. This codes for CASSYVEQGAWTEAFF.

J is TRBJ2-5 and V is TRBV25-1; 8 bases match TRBD2. This CDR3 has 14 residues. Unmatched junction bases numbered 2, after V lost 1 base and J lost 4 bases. The germline gives CDR1 MGHDK, CDR2 SYGVNS. CDR3 nucleotide sequence: TGTGCCAGCAGTGAATCGAGCGGGGGAGAGACCCAGTACTTC. Its protein product is CASSESSGGETQYF. Full variable domain (outside the CDR3, taken from reference TRBV25-1 and TRBJ2-5): EADIYQTPRYLVIGTGKKITLECSQTMGHDKMYWYQQDPGMELHLIHYSYGVNSTEKGDLSSESTVSRIRTEHFPLTLESARPSHTSQYLCASSESSGGETQYFGPGTRLLVL.

This chain uses TRBV7-8 with TRBJ1-5; tentative D call: TRBD1 (5 bases). This CDR3 has 17 residues. V shed 5 bases and J shed 0 bases, with 17 bases lying between them. CDR1 is SGHVS, CDR2 FQNEAQ, per germline. For the CDR3, the DNA is TGTGCCAGCAGCCCCAGTCACTCAGGGAATAGCAATCAGCCCCAGCATTTT. This encodes CASSPSHSGNSNQPQHF. The full variable domain, rest sourced from reference TRBV7-8 and TRBJ1-5, is GAGVSQSPRYKVAKRGQDVALRCDPISGHVSLFWYQQALGQGPEFLTYFQNEAQLDKSGLPSDRFFAERPEGSVSTLKIQRTQQEDSAVYLCASSPSHSGNSNQPQHFGDGTRLSIL.

This rearrangement joins TRBV27 to TRBJ1-1; 7 bases align to TRBD1. Germline CDR1 and CDR2: MNHEY and SMNVEV (reference sequence). The CDR3 totals 14 residues. V shed 6 bases and J 1 base; nucleotides not matched to a gene: 5. The CDR3 nucleotides read TGTGCCAGCAGCCCGGACAGGAGGAACACTGAAGCTTTCTTT. Translated, it gives CASSPDRRNTEAFF.

V gene TRBV7-2 combines with J gene TRBJ2-2, with TRBD2 identical over 8 bases. CDR3 length: 15 residues. CDR1 is SGHTA, CDR2 FQGNSA, per germline. J was trimmed by 0 bases and V by 5 bases; bases with no gene match: 2. CDR3 bases: TGTGCCAGCAGCCTGGGACTAGCGAACACCGGGGAGCTGTTTTTT. Amino acids: CASSLGLANTGELFF.